This T cell receptor (beta chain) was documented in a study of regulatory dendritic cells for organ transplantation. Some clones are missing from TCRdb's copy, which holds only in-frame ones; the method was immunoSEQ multiplex PCR. The sample carries almost 30,000 clones, 60% to 80% recorded once. Concerning this clone itself: No antigen is known for it.

Study-wide findings and caveats: Alloreactive memory CD8+ T cell pools varied considerably between individuals. Mature dendritic cells appeared to drive more memory CD8+ clonal expansion than regulatory ones.

V lost 2 bases, J lost 1 base, and 14 bases lay in between. In germline, CDR1 is KGHSH, CDR2 LQKENI. There are 16 residues in the CDR3. This sequence was found in a human donor in good health. The rearrangement links TRBV18 to TRBJ2-5, with D possibly matching TRBD1 (5 bases). Sequenced: memory CD4+ T cells from blood. Subset specified: CD45RO+ memory T cells. The CDR3: CASSPRGGKGQETQYF. The CDR3, as DNA: TGTGCCAGCTCACCAAGGGGTGGAAAGGGCCAAGAGACCCAGTACTTC.